One T cell receptor (beta chain) is described in this entry. Its specific antigen is unknown. No much larger clone is present one base from it, and per-base qualities are unavailable. Preparation of the library involved the immunoSEQ multiplex PCR assay. A mixture of 60 forward primers for TCR Vbeta segments and 13 reverse primers for TCR Jbeta segments was used in the multiplex PCR. Amplification of the CDR3 region of rearranged TCR beta genes was performed with a multiplex PCR assay on genomic DNA. The Illumina HiSeq System was used to sequence the amplified TCR beta libraries as 87-base-pair reads. The original methods were these. In a later analysis, approximately 74 million unique TCR beta chains were counted across the approximately 620 repertoires, and roughly 9.9 million of these chains were shared by at least two donors. To remove PCR and sequencing errors, raw reads were error-corrected and collapsed into unique sequences using a nearest-neighbor algorithm that merged closely related sequences. Alignment of CDR3 sequences to IMGT reference sequences was used to assign V, D and J gene segments. For a sequence to be retained, a match of at least six nucleotides to both a V gene segment and a J gene segment was required. Rearrangements were called productive when the CDR3 lacked stop codons and stayed in frame with V and J; all others were non-productive. CDR3 was defined by IMGT convention, running from the second conserved V-encoded cysteine to the conserved J-encoded phenylalanine. Sequences without an unambiguous match to a single V gene segment were excluded from the earlier analysis of a few hundred of the donors. An earlier analysis of roughly 590 of the donors called V segments functional above 56.7% productive rearrangements and segregating when the between-donor standard deviation exceeded 5%. A statistical classification framework was developed to diagnose cytomegalovirus status using the catalog of TCR beta chain sequences. In a later analysis, TCR nucleotide sequences were compared against IMGT/GENE-DB human TR gene sequences so that V and J genes could be assigned. The TCRdist pipeline was used in a later analysis to assign CDR3 sequences and most-parsimonious VDJ recombination scenarios. A later analysis defined each TCR beta chain by its CDR3 amino acid sequence plus V-gene family, and excluded reads lacking a unique V-gene family. To address suspected cross-contamination and a sequencing artifact, a later analysis removed some 620 highly shared, low-generation-probability nucleotide sequences. A later analysis calculated a clonal expansion index for each public chain from normalized within-repertoire ranks of inferred template counts. A later analysis computed generation probabilities with a VDJ recombination model fitted to out-of-frame rearrangements, and checked the results against IGoR. A later analysis scored TCR-TCR, TCR-HLA and TCR-CMV co-occurrence with hypergeometric tests, applying a repertoire-size bias correction to TCR pairs. In a later analysis, false discovery rates were estimated by permuting HLA or CMV assignments 20 times. A later analysis grouped co-occurring TCRs with DBSCAN, adding TCRdist sequence similarity when clustering within HLA-allele-positive subsets. Co-occurrence clustering excluded repertoires with fewer than 30,000 or more than 120,000 public chains, plus five with anomalous nucleotide sharing. Held by TCRdb, this immuneACCESS table contains in-frame sequences only and omits some clones. Under half of the omission traces to an unresolved V gene where checked; the cause of the rest is unknown. That table gives V, J and clone size, and the DNA gave D and trimming. The table for this sample lists over 150,000 clones; approximately 80% of them were counted only once. Roughly 10% of the sample rests with the top ten.

These data originate in a study of cytomegalovirus exposure and HLA in healthy donors (dated by TCRdb to the late 2010s). A note on the overall study: In an earlier analysis of around 540 of the donors, 250 to 350 Gb of sequence data and some 100 million unique TCR beta sequences from 180 million or so T cells were reported. About 300 gigabases of sequencing data and tens of millions of unique TCR sequences were included in an early release covering roughly 600 HLA-typed donors. Of the 300 to 500 genotyped donors, 75% to 85% were placed in the genetic ancestry cluster associated with self-reported Caucasian donors. The study aimed to test whether signatures of past pathogen exposure could be identified by cataloging public T cell receptors. The study profiled the T cell repertoires of more than 500 subjects by immunosequencing and related them to cytomegalovirus serostatus. A separate validation cohort of 100 to 150 different subjects was used in addition to the approximately 700-subject first cohort. High-throughput TCR immunosequencing, statistical association of individual TCRs with disease status, and machine learning were combined to predict cytomegalovirus infection status. A later analysis re-examined previously published TCR beta repertoires from roughly 720 donors and added high-resolution HLA genotyping to investigate patterns of TCR occurrence. Rather than using new phenotypic data, the later analysis identified candidate immune exposures from TCR beta sequences and from how often those sequences occurred across donors. In an earlier analysis of around 540 of the donors, high-throughput TCR beta sequencing was used to judge whether each TCR beta V gene segment behaved as functional or pseudogenic. Donor age, sex, ethnicity and CMV serostatus were collected together with the repertoire data. Genome-wide SNP genotypes for about 55% of the roughly 670 donors were used in a later genetic analysis, which treated that subset as a discovery cohort. Every repertoire in the discovery cohort had been generated on one and the same sequencing platform. Class I and class II HLA loci were covered by the typing at four-digit resolution. The number of donors typed differed by locus, with about 629-640 for A, B, C, DRB1 and DQB1, roughly 520 for DQA1, nearly 610 for DPA1, and approximately 470 for DPB1. About five DR-DQ haplotypes were treated as single units for association and clustering because of strong linkage in the cohort. Among some 400 genotyped donors of the cohort, an average of about 240,000 unique TCR beta nucleotide sequences were sequenced per donor, roughly a sixth of them non-productive. General conclusions and limits of the study: A later genetic analysis associated a missense DCLRE1C variant with V-gene and J-gene trimming of TCR beta chains, and an independent cohort replicated the association. Roughly uniform sequencing depth across donors was assumed in presence/absence analyses, although this assumption may not hold. It was suggested by the authors that the approach could potentially be generalized to other disease states and immunological phenotypes. Linkage disequilibrium might explain the correlated functional status among segregating V segments, but an unknown experimental factor could not be ruled out. In both the original and validation cohorts, the classifier was reported to diagnose cytomegalovirus status with high specificity and sensitivity. At a false discovery rate of 0.05, a later analysis linked 16,000 or so TCR beta sequences to specific HLA alleles. Some IMGT-functional V segments, including TRBV6-2 and TRBV6-3, could not be told apart with the 87-base-pair reads, so those segments were excluded. A later analysis reported that several top co-occurrence clusters appeared linked to parvovirus B19, influenza, CMV and Epstein-Barr virus. Most CMV-associated TCR beta chains appeared to be HLA-restricted in a later analysis, and the HLA associations seemed to be driven largely by CMV exposure. For the cohort, immune exposure information was limited to CMV serostatus. The study listed 150 to 200 TCR beta chains as associated with cytomegalovirus. The earlier analysis of a few hundred of the donors excluded about 16 rarely observed V segments, including chromosome 9 orphons, because counts were too low. In a later analysis, TCR association rates were found to vary across HLA loci, with the most associated TCRs seen for DRB1 alleles and the fewest for HLA-C alleles. Compared with equally common non-associated chains, HLA-associated TCR beta chains in a later analysis were more clonally expanded and had lower generation probabilities. Strong co-occurrence of HLA alleles, especially DR and DQ, made assigning TCR associations to individual alleles difficult. Across donors, most TCR sequences were observed very rarely, whereas some public TCRs were present in many individuals. Because HLA typing was unavailable for some donors at each locus, only the typed subset was used in association tests. In vitro tests confirmed that a few of the cytomegalovirus-associated TCR beta chains recognize cytomegalovirus antigens. An earlier analysis of approximately 540 of the donors showed that most TCR beta V segments appeared in productive rearrangements either about 90% or about 30% of the time, which broadly matched IMGT annotations. Only TCR beta chains were sequenced in this cohort, and the absence of alpha or paired-chain data limited detectable features. In a later genetic analysis, fewer N-insertions in productive TCRs were reported among donors in an Asian-associated ancestry cluster than the roughly 640-donor mean. A cluster of highly shared sequence variants was judged likely to represent a technical artifact of the sequencing pipeline. A further reported finding was that TCR beta sequences accurately predicted the HLA-A and HLA-B alleles for most subjects in the first cohort.

The CDR3, from cysteine to phenylalanine, totals 14 residues. CDR3 DNA is the only sequence kept; it has 42 bases, read in frame from the first base. The germline V gene (reference sequence) yields LNHDA for CDR1 and SQIVND for CDR2. Cut back by 0 bases and 7 bases, the V and J ends lie 10 bases apart. The cohort consisted of some 730 healthy bone marrow donors. Cohort members were all nominally healthy when sampled, although unrecorded immune exposures were likely present. The donor was CMV seropositive and belonged to the group of a few hundred seropositive cohort members. A peripheral blood sample was provided by each donor, and peripheral blood mononuclear cells were used for TCR beta sequencing. Genomic DNA was extracted from the blood cell samples with the Qiagen DNeasy Blood Extraction Kit.

What was sequenced was PBMCs. The TCR originated in a man between 18 and 29 years old in good health and CMV-seropositive. The V and J genes are TRBV19 and TRBJ1-5; a weak D assignment points to TRBD1 (5 bases agree). The sequenced DNA: TGTGCCAGTAGTATAGAGGCAGGGCACCAGCCCCAGCATTTT. Protein translation: CASSIEAGHQPQHF.